This TCR beta chain appears in the sequencing data of a study of blood T cell repertoires in COVID-19. The age range of participants was about 18 to 95 years, with residence in more than 20 US areas. Someone with COVID-19 had been met by exposed participants within 2 weeks before study entry. Assay used: immunoSEQ multiplex PCR; TCRdb lists only in-frame clones, some missing. Seen here are about 300,000 clones, 85% observed once, and the top ten hold about 2%. This clone has only one observation. Losses at the gene ends were 1 base for V and 1 base for J; bases not matched to a gene: 7. This CDR3 region has 16 residues. Germline V gene data show CDR1 as SGHNT and CDR2 as YYREEE (reference sequence).

This chain connects TRBV5-4 to TRBJ1-1; 7 bases are shared with TRBD1. The specimen sequenced was PBMCs or T cells enriched from blood (not recorded which). This clonotype was sampled from a woman in her twenties or thirties who had been exposed to COVID-19. The CDR3 spells CASSLLARGANTEAFF. In DNA, the CDR3 is TGTGCCAGCAGCTTGTTGGCCAGGGGGGCGAACACTGAAGCTTTCTTT.